Each of the 8 T cell receptor beta chains below was sequenced from the same sample in a study of blood T cell repertoires in COVID-19. Generated by immunoSEQ multiplex PCR, the TCRdb table keeps only in-frame clones and is missing some. The top ten hold roughly 10% of the sample, which has some 260,000 clones, around 90% seen once. What was sequenced was peripheral blood. The receptor source for this set is a woman in her 70s with COVID-19, enrolled during active disease.

V usage is TRBV19 and J usage is TRBJ2-7, with TRBD2 as a possible D gene (6 bases). The CDR3 extends over 12 amino acids. Trimming stripped 4 bases from V and 3 bases from J, with 7 bases between. Germline values: CDR1 LNHDA, CDR2 SQIVND (reference sequence). CDR3 DNA sequence: TGTGCCAGTAGTAGGGGACTCTACGAGCAGTACTTC. Translated, it gives CASSRGLYEQYF.

This clone was seen more than once but under ten times. The chain employs TRBV5-4 and TRBJ2-3; 7 nucleotides line up with TRBD2. The CDR3 contains 15 residues. Looked up from germline, CDR1 is SGHNT and CDR2 is YYREEE (reference sequence). The J segment lost 0 bases and the V segment lost 4 bases, leaving 5 bases of the junction unmatched. The CDR3, as DNA: TGTGCCAGCAGCAGTCAGCGGGGAAGCACAGATACGCAGTATTTT. This translates into CASSSQRGSTDTQYF. Full variable domain (missing parts from reference TRBV5-4 and TRBJ2-3): ETGVTQSPTHLIKTRGQQVTLRCSSQSGHNTVSWYQQALGQGPQFIFQYYREEENGRGNFPPRFSGLQFPNYSSELNVNALELDDSALYLCASSSQRGSTDTQYFGPGTRLTVL.

This chain links TRBV19 with TRBJ2-3; TRBD2 matches 11 bases. The CDR3 covers 13 residues. Germline-derived CDR1 and CDR2 are LNHDA and SQIVND (reference sequence). Trimming took 11 bases from V and 4 from J; bases not matched to a gene: 5. DNA for the CDR3: TGTGCCGTTAGACTAGCGGGGTCAGATACGCAGTATTTT. It yields the protein CAVRLAGSDTQYF.

The chain is built from TRBV7-8 and TRBJ1-5; D unclear. The CDR3 is 14 amino acids. In germline, CDR1 is SGHVS, CDR2 FQNEAQ. Trimming shortened V by 1 base and J by 7 bases, and 11 bases separated the two germline ends. CDR3 nucleotides: TGTGCCAGCAGCTTAGTCGGGTTAGGACAGCCCCAGCATTTT. This gives the protein CASSLVGLGQPQHF.

The chain couples TRBV11-2 to TRBJ1-2, with D unclear. The CDR3 spans 13 residues. The germline V gene has CDR1 SGHAT and CDR2 FQNNGV. With 3 bases removed from V and 4 bases from J, the gap between germline ends came to 9 bases. The CDR3 protein is CASSLWTGYGYTF. The CDR3 coding sequence is TGTGCCAGCAGCTTGTGGACTGGCTATGGCTACACCTTC.

This chain uses TRBV18 with TRBJ2-5; a possible D gene is TRBD2 (6 bases). The V end lost 0 bases, the J end lost 5 bases, and 16 bases lay between the germline ends. CDR1 is KGHSH and CDR2 is LQKENI in the germline V gene. The CDR3 is 16 amino acids. CDR3 DNA: TGTGCCAGCTCACCACCGCAAACAGCGGGTAGGGAGACCCAGTACTTC. It codes for CASSPPQTAGRETQYF.

This rearrangement joins TRBV28 to TRBJ2-7; 8 bases are shared with TRBD1. Germline CDR1 is MDHEN and CDR2 is SYDVKM. This CDR3 is built from 14 residues. The V gene end was trimmed by 3 bases and the J gene end by 0 bases; junction bases not matched to a gene: 1. The CDR3 DNA is TGTGCCAGCAGTTTCGACAGGGGCTCCTACGAGCAGTACTTC. Its protein is CASSFDRGSYEQYF.

The V call is TRBV28, the J call TRBJ1-2, with 9 bases that match TRBD1. The V gene's germline CDR1 is MDHEN and CDR2 SYDVKM. Trimming removed 4 bases from V and 8 bases from J; junction bases left unmatched: 11. The CDR3 is 15 amino acids. CDR3 in DNA: TGTGCCAGCAGTTGGGGGACAGGGAGTCTGGGGGGCTACACCTTC. This translates into CASSWGTGSLGGYTF.